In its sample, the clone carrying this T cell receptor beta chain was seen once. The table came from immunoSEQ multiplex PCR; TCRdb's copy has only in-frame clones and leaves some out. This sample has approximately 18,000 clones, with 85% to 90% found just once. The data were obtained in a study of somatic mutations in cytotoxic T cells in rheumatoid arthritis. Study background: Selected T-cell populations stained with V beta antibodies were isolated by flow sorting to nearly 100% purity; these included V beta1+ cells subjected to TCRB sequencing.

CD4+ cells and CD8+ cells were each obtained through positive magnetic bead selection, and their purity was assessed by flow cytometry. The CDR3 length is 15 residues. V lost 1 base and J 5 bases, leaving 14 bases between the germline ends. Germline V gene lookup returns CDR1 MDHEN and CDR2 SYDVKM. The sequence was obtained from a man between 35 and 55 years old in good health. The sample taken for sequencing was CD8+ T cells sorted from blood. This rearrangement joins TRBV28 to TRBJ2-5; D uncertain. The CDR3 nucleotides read TGTGCCAGCAGTTTATTATTCCCGGACCGGGAGACCCAGTACTTC. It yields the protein CASSLLFPDRETQYF. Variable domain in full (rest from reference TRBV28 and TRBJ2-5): DVKVTQSSRYLVKRTGEKVFLECVQDMDHENMFWYRQDPGLGLRLIYFSYDVKMKEKGDIPEGYSVSREKKERFSLILESASTNQTSMYLCASSLLFPDRETQYFGPGTRLLVL.